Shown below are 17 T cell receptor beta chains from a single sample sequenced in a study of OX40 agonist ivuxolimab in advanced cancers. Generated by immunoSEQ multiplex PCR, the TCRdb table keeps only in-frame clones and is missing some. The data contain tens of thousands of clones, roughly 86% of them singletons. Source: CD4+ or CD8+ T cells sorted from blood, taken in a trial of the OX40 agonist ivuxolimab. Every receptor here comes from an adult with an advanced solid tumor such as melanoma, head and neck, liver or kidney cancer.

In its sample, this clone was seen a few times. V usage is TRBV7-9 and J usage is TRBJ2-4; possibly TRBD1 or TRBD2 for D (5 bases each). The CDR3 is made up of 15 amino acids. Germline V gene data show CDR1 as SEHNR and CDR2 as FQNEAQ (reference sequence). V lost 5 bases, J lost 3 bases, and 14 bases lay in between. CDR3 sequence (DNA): TGTGCCAGCAGCGGCCAGGGACGGGACAAAAACATTCAGTACTTC. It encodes CASSGQGRDKNIQYF.

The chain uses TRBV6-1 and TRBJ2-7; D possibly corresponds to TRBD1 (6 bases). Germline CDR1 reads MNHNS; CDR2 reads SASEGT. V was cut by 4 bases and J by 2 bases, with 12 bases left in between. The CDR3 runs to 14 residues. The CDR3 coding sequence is TGTGCCAGCAGTGGGGGGCCCGGAGCCTACGAGCAGTACTTC. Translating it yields CASSGGPGAYEQYF.

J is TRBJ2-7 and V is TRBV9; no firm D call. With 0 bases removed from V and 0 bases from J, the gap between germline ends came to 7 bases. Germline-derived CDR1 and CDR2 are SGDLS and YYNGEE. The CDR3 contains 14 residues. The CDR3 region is CASSVGVSSYEQYF. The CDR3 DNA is TGTGCCAGCAGCGTAGGTGTAAGCTCCTACGAGCAGTACTTC.

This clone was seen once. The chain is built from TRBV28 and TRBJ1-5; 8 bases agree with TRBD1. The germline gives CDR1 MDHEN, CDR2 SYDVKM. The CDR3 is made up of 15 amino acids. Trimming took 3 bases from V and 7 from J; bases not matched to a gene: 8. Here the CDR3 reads CASSFSDRARQPQHF. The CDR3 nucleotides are TGTGCCAGCAGTTTCTCGGACAGGGCGCGGCAGCCCCAGCATTTT.

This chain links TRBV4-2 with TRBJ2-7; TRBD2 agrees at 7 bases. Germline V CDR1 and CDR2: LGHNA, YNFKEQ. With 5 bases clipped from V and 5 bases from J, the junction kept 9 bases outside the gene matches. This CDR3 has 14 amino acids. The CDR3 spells CASSFRGVSDEQYF. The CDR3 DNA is TGTGCCAGCAGCTTCCGGGGGGTTTCTGACGAGCAGTACTTC.

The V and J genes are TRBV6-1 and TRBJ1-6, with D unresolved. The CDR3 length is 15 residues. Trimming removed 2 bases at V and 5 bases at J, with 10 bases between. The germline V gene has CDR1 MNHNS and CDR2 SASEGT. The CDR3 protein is CASSERIRHNSPLHF. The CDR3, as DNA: TGTGCCAGCAGTGAAAGGATCAGACATAATTCACCCCTCCACTTT.

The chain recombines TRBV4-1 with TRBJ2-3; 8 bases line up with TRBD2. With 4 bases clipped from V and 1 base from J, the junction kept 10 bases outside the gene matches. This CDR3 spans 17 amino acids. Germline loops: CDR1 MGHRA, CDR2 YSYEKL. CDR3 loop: CASSLEGSGGGTDTQYF. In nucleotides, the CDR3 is TGCGCCAGCAGCCTCGAGGGAAGCGGGGGAGGCACAGATACGCAGTATTTT.

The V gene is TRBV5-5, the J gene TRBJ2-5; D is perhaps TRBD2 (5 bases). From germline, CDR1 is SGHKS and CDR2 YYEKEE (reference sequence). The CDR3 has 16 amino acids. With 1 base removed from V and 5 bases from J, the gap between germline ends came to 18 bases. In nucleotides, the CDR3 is TGTGCCAGCAGCTTGTATGGGGAGACCAACCCGGAGACCCAGTACTTC. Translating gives CASSLYGETNPETQYF.

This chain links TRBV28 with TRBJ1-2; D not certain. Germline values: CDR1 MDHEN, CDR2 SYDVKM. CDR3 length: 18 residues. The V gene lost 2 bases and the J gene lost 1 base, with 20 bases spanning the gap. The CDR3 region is CASSLPRARGVINYGYTF. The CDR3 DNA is TGTGCCAGCAGTTTACCCCGTGCGCGCGGTGTAATTAACTATGGCTACACCTTC.

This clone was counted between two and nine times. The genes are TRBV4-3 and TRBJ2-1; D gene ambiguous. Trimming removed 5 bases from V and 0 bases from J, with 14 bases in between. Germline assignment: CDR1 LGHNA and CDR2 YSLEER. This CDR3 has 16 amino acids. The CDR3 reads CASSALGPSSYNEQFF. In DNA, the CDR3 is TGCGCCAGCAGCGCCCTAGGACCTAGCTCCTACAATGAGCAGTTCTTC.

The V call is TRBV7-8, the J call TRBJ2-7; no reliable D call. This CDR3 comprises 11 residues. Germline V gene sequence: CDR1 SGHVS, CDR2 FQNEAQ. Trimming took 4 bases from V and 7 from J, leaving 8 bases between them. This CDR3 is CASSSPREQYF. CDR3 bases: TGTGCCAGCAGCTCCCCACGGGAGCAGTACTTC.

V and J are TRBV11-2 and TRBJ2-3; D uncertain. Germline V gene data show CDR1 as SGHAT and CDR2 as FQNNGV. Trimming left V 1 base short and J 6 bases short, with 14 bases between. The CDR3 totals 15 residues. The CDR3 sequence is CASSLVATPRDTQYF. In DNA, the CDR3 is TGTGCCAGCAGCTTAGTGGCGACTCCCCGCGATACGCAGTATTTT. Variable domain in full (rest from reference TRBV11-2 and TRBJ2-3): EAGVAQSPRYKIIEKRQSVAFWCNPISGHATLYWYQQILGQGPKLLIQFQNNGVVDDSQLPKDRFSAERLKGVDSTLKIQPAKLEDSAVYLCASSLVATPRDTQYFGPGTRLTVL.

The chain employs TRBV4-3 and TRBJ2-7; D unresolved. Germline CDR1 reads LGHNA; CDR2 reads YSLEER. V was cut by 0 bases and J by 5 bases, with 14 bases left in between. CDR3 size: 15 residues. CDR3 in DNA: TGCGCCAGCAGCCAAGAAAGGGAAGTCCAAAACGAGCAGTACTTC. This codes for CASSQEREVQNEQYF.

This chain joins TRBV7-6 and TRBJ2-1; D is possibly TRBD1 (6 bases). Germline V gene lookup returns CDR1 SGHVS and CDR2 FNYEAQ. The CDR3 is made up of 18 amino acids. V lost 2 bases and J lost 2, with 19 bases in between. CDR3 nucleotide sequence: TGTGCCAGCAGCTTATTCAGGGGAGTCACCAAACCCTACAATGAGCAGTTCTTC. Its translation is CASSLFRGVTKPYNEQFF.

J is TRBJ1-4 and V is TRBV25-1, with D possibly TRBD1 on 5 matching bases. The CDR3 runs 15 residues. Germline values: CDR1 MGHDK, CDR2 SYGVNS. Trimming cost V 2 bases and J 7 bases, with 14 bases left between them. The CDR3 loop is CASSELGGYGEKLFF. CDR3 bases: TGTGCCAGCAGTGAACTGGGGGGGTACGGTGAAAAACTGTTTTTT.

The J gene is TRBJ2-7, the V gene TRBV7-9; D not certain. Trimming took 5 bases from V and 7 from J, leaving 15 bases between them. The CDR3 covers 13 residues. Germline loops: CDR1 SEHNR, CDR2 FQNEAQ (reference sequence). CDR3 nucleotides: TGTGCCAGCAGCCCCGTCACGACGAGGGAGCAGTACTTC. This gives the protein CASSPVTTREQYF.

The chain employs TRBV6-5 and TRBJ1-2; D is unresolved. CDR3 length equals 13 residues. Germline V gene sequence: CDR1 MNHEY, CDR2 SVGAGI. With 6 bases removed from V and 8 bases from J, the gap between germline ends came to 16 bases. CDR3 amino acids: CASRTGASEGYTF. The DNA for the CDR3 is TGTGCCAGCAGGACCGGAGCGTCTGAGGGCTACACCTTC.